The rows below give T cell receptor beta chains drawn from one sample of a study of T cells in tumors and immune-related adverse events. TCRdb keeps only in-frame clones here, not all; method: immunoSEQ multiplex PCR. The repertoire holds about 22,000 clones, with about 89% as singletons. The sequenced sample was lymph node tissue, obtained from a patient treated with anti-PD-1 therapy. These receptors were obtained from a female donor with metastatic renal cell carcinoma. The CDR3 runs from the conserved cysteine through the conserved F or W. A D gene is named only where the DNA matches it firmly. Size tells how often a clone was seen (once, few, many) or the class of an expanded clone, and some rows leave it out.

D	V	J	size	CDR3	DNA
.	TRBV5-6	TRBJ2-7	.	CASSLKPNSYEQYF	TGTGCCAGCAGCTTAAAACCCAATTCCTACGAGCAGTACTTC
TRBD1	TRBV5-4	TRBJ1-2	.	CASSSGTGFGGYTF	TGTGCCAGCAGCTCGGGGACAGGGTTTGGTGGCTACACCTTC
.	TRBV19	TRBJ1-2	few	CASQTSGYGYTF	TGTGCCAGTCAAACCTCAGGGTATGGCTACACCTTC
.	TRBV10-3	TRBJ1-2	.	CAISDSYYGYTF	TGTGCCATCAGTGATTCCTACTATGGCTACACCTTC
.	TRBV5-1	TRBJ2-6	.	CASSLVQTVFSGANVLTF	TGCGCCAGCAGCTTGGTACAAACCGTGTTCTCTGGGGCCAACGTCCTGACTTTC
TRBD1	TRBV2	TRBJ1-4	.	CASSGDRGREKLFF	TGTGCCAGCAGTGGAGACAGGGGCCGTGAAAAACTGTTTTTT
.	TRBV19	TRBJ1-2	.	CASSRTGPRNYGYTF	TGTGCCAGTAGTCGGACGGGACCGAGGAACTATGGCTACACCTTC
TRBD1	TRBV25-1	TRBJ1-1	.	CASSTGQRAFF	TGTGCCAGCAGCACGGGACAGAGAGCTTTCTTT
TRBD2	TRBV5-4	TRBJ2-3	.	CAVRTSGGNTDTQYF	TGTGCCGTTAGGACTAGCGGGGGGAATACAGATACGCAGTATTTT
TRBD1	TRBV19	TRBJ1-1	.	CASENPGQLRSTEAFF	TGTGCCAGTGAGAATCCGGGACAGCTCAGGAGCACTGAAGCTTTCTTT
.	TRBV7-2	TRBJ2-2	.	CASSLVPSTGELFF	TGTGCCAGCAGCTTAGTACCTTCCACCGGGGAGCTGTTTTTT
.	TRBV12-5	TRBJ2-4	.	CASAETSGF	TGTGCTAGTGCCGAAACTTCGGGCTTC
.	TRBV6-1	TRBJ1-1	.	CAASLSGGNTEAFF	TGTGCCGCTTCACTATCCGGGGGCAACACTGAAGCTTTCTTT
TRBD1	TRBV4-2	TRBJ1-1	.	CASSQEATGGGNTEAFF	TGTGCCAGCAGCCAAGAAGCGACAGGGGGCGGGAACACTGAAGCTTTCTTT
.	TRBV5-1	TRBJ1-5	.	CASSLMSGNSQPQHF	TGCGCCAGCAGCTTGATGTCAGGGAATAGTCAGCCCCAGCATTTT
TRBD2	TRBV5-6	TRBJ2-7	.	CASSRGVYEQYF	TGTGCCAGCAGCCGGGGGGTCTACGAGCAGTACTTC
.	TRBV19	TRBJ1-5	.	CASSRGIRGNQPQHF	TGTGCCAGTAGTCGGGGGATAAGAGGCAATCAGCCCCAGCATTTT
.	TRBV6-5	TRBJ1-1	.	CASSWARGNTEAFF	TGTGCCAGCAGTTGGGCGCGGGGAAACACTGAAGCTTTCTTT
.	TRBV7-2	TRBJ2-1	.	CASSLGGGRFVNEQFF	TGTGCCAGCAGCTTGGGGGGCGGGAGATTTGTCAATGAGCAGTTCTTC
.	TRBV2	TRBJ1-1	once	CASRENTEAFF	TGTGCCAGCAGGGAGAACACTGAAGCTTTCTTT
.	TRBV10-3	TRBJ2-3	.	CAILRGITDTQYF	TGTGCCATCTTAAGGGGTATCACAGATACGCAGTATTTT
.	TRBV27	TRBJ2-7	.	CASSFRGAEQYF	TGTGCCAGCAGTTTCAGAGGGGCCGAGCAGTACTTC
.	TRBV21-1	TRBJ2-3	.	CADRGYDTQYF	TGTGCAGACCGGGGGTACGATACGCAGTATTTT
.	TRBV21-1	TRBJ2-7	.	CASSKPRPPRGGTKTSGSLYEQYF	TGTGCCAGCAGCAAACCCCGACCCCCGCGGGGAGGTACTAAAACTAGCGGGAGCCTCTACGAGCAGTACTTC